The 22 T cell receptor beta chains below were found in one sample sequenced in a study of cytomegalovirus exposure and HLA in healthy donors. The data were produced by immunoSEQ multiplex PCR, yet TCRdb's version contains in-frame clones alone and is incomplete. The table includes about 64,000 clones, approximately 90% detected once. The material sequenced was PBMCs. Source of these receptors: a woman under 30 in good health and CMV-seronegative.

The V call is TRBV25-1, the J call TRBJ2-3; TRBD1 might be the D (6 bases). The CDR3 consists of 13 residues. CDR1 is MGHDK and CDR2 is SYGVNS in the germline V gene. V lost 8 bases to trimming and J lost 2 bases, with 11 bases between them. The CDR3 loop reads CASGGQSTDTQYF. The CDR3 DNA is TGTGCCAGCGGAGGACAGTCCACAGATACGCAGTATTTT.

The genes are TRBV4-1 and TRBJ2-7, with 9 bases lining up with TRBD1. There are 15 residues in the CDR3. The germline V gene encodes CDR1 MGHRA and CDR2 YSYEKL. Trimming took 4 bases from V and 4 from J; bases not matched to a gene: 8. In DNA form, the CDR3 reads TGCGCCAGCAGCCTCCTAGACAGGGGGGTTTACGAGCAGTACTTC. This codes for CASSLLDRGVYEQYF.

The chain joins TRBV7-3 to TRBJ2-7, with D hard to call. The CDR3 totals 15 residues. From germline, CDR1 is SGHTA and CDR2 FQGTGA. V lost 3 bases to trimming and J lost 0 bases, with 12 bases between them. CDR3 sequence: CASSFFDIRSYEQYF. Written as DNA, the CDR3 is TGTGCCAGCAGCTTCTTTGACATCCGCTCCTACGAGCAGTACTTC.

The gene calls are TRBV5-4 and TRBJ1-1; weak D call: TRBD1 (5 bases). The V gene's germline CDR1 is SGHNT and CDR2 YYREEE (reference sequence). This CDR3 is built from 14 residues. Deletions cut 0 bases from V and 0 bases from J, with 6 bases between. The CDR3 sequence is CASSLGQMNTEAFF. The CDR3 bases are TGTGCCAGCAGCTTGGGACAGATGAACACTGAAGCTTTCTTT. Complete variable domain (other parts from reference TRBV5-4 and TRBJ1-1): ETGVTQSPTHLIKTRGQQVTLRCSSQSGHNTVSWYQQALGQGPQFIFQYYREEENGRGNFPPRFSGLQFPNYSSELNVNALELDDSALYLCASSLGQMNTEAFFGQGTRLTVV.

The J gene is TRBJ1-1, the V gene TRBV6-4, with D possibly matching TRBD1 (5 bases). The CDR3 has 13 amino acids. Germline CDR1 is MRHNA and CDR2 is SNTAGT. Between the trimmed V and J ends, which lost 2 bases and 7 bases, there was a span of 11 bases. In DNA, the CDR3 is TGTGCCAGCAGTGACGGGGGGAGGGGTGAAGCTTTCTTT. It translates to CASSDGGRGEAFF.

The V gene is TRBV10-2, the J gene TRBJ1-2; the match to TRBD1 covers 8 bases. V gave up 9 bases and J gave up 6 bases; unmatched junction bases: 3. CDR1 is WSHSY, CDR2 SAAADI, per germline. This CDR3 region has 11 residues. The CDR3 sequence: CASRTGNGYTF. The CDR3, as DNA: TGCGCCAGTCGGACAGGGAATGGCTACACCTTC.

V gene TRBV7-2 combines with J gene TRBJ2-3; TRBD1 is a possible D gene (6 bases). Trimming shortened V by 1 base and J by 4 bases, and 6 bases separated the two germline ends. CDR1 SGHTA and CDR2 FQGNSA come from the germline V gene. This CDR3 has 13 residues. CDR3 DNA sequence: TGTGCCAGCAGCTTAGAGGGGGCAGATACGCAGTATTTT. It is translated as CASSLEGADTQYF.

Here the CDR3 DNA reads TGTGCCAGCAGTGAAGCGGACAGGATCTCTGGAAACACCATATATTTT. It yields the protein CASSEADRISGNTIYF. The chain is built from TRBV6-1 and TRBJ1-3, with TRBD1 matching over 7 bases. Per germline, CDR1 MNHNS and CDR2 SASEGT. The ends lost 0 bases at V and 0 bases at J; junction bases unmatched: 2. The length of the CDR3 is 16 residues.

The chain uses TRBV7-9 and TRBJ2-4; 7 nucleotides agree with TRBD1. The V gene end was trimmed by 1 base and the J gene end by 0 bases; junction bases not matched to a gene: 6. The CDR3 runs to 17 residues. The V gene's germline CDR1 is SEHNR and CDR2 FQNEAQ (reference sequence). The CDR3 DNA follows: TGTGCCAGCAGCTTAGGACAGGGTTCGATAGCCAAAAACATTCAGTACTTC. Protein sequence: CASSLGQGSIAKNIQYF.

The rearrangement joins TRBV7-2 to TRBJ2-5; D is perhaps TRBD2 (5 bases). The CDR3 is made up of 14 amino acids. Per germline, CDR1 SGHTA and CDR2 FQGNSA. V was clipped by 2 bases and J by 2 bases, with 9 bases between them. The CDR3 coding sequence is TGTGCCAGCAGCTTAAACGGCGGGCAAGAGACCCAGTACTTC. Translating it yields CASSLNGGQETQYF.

This chain uses TRBV18 with TRBJ1-2; D not resolved. The germline V gene encodes CDR1 KGHSH and CDR2 LQKENI. The V gene lost 2 bases and the J gene lost 2 bases, with 9 bases spanning the gap. This CDR3 is built from 14 residues. This CDR3 is CASSPYAGNYGYTF. CDR3 DNA: TGTGCCAGCTCACCATATGCGGGGAACTATGGCTACACCTTC. Full variable domain (rest looked up from reference TRBV18 and TRBJ1-2): NAGVMQNPRHLVRRRGQEARLRCSPMKGHSHVYWYRQLPEEGLKFMVYLQKENIIDESGMPKERFSAEFPKEGPSILRIQQVVRGDSAAYFCASSPYAGNYGYTFGSGTRLTVV.

This clone occurred once. V usage is TRBV5-1 and J usage is TRBJ2-2, with D possibly TRBD2 on 5 matching bases. From germline, CDR1 is SGHRS and CDR2 YFSETQ. V dropped 4 bases and J dropped 4 bases, with 11 bases sitting between them. The CDR3 covers 14 residues. CDR3: CASSPQGSTGELFF. CDR3 DNA sequence: TGCGCCAGCAGCCCCCAAGGGAGCACCGGGGAGCTGTTTTTT.

V gene TRBV28 combines with J gene TRBJ2-1; D is possibly TRBD2 (5 bases). Trimming pared 6 bases from V and 5 bases from J, leaving 17 bases between. The CDR3 has 15 residues. Per the germline V gene, CDR1 is MDHEN and CDR2 is SYDVKM. The CDR3 nucleotides are TGTGCCAGCAGATACCTCGACCTAGCAGACAATGAGCAGTTCTTC. Translation gives CASRYLDLADNEQFF.

V and J are TRBV1 and TRBJ1-1; TRBD1 is taken as the D call from the table, unchecked against the DNA. TRBV1 is flagged as a pseudogene. CDR3 size: 15 residues. The CDR3 DNA is TGCACCAGCAGCCCCCCGGGACAGATGAACACTGAAGCTTTCTTT. It is translated as CTSSPPGQMNTEAFF.

The gene calls are TRBV29-1 and TRBJ2-1, with 11 nucleotides matching TRBD2. V was pared by 3 bases and J by 1 base, with 5 bases of the junction left unmatched. Germline CDR1 is SQVTM and CDR2 is ANQGSEA. The CDR3 runs 16 residues. CDR3 sequence reads: CSVEAGTSGSYNEQFF. The DNA for the CDR3 is TGCAGCGTTGAGGCTGGGACTAGCGGATCCTACAATGAGCAGTTCTTC.

This clone was counted once. The chain combines TRBV9 with TRBJ2-3, with 10 bases lining up with TRBD2. V shed 0 bases and J 6 bases; nucleotides not matched to a gene: 7. The CDR3 covers 16 residues. Looked up from germline, CDR1 is SGDLS and CDR2 is YYNGEE. CDR3 nucleotides: TGTGCCAGCAGCGTAGTCAGCGGGGGGGCCGAGGATACGCAGTATTTT. Translated: CASSVVSGGAEDTQYF.

The rearrangement uses TRBV5-1 and TRBJ2-3; 8 bases match TRBD2. Germline V gene lookup returns CDR1 SGHRS and CDR2 YFSETQ. Trimming took 3 bases from V and 2 from J; bases not matched to a gene: 8. This CDR3 comprises 16 residues. CDR3 sequence reads: CASSSLTSASTDTQYF. Here the CDR3 DNA reads TGCGCCAGCAGCTCGCTGACTAGCGCATCCACAGATACGCAGTATTTT. Complete variable domain (other parts from reference TRBV5-1 and TRBJ2-3): KAGVTQTPRYLIKTRGQQVTLSCSPISGHRSVSWYQQTPGQGLQFLFEYFSETQRNKGNFPGRFSGRQFSNSRSEMNVSTLELGDSALYLCASSSLTSASTDTQYFGPGTRLTVL.

The V and J genes are TRBV18 and TRBJ2-1; a possible D gene is TRBD2 (6 bases). This CDR3 spans 15 amino acids. Trimming pared 3 bases from V and 4 bases from J, leaving 13 bases between. Germline V gene sequence: CDR1 KGHSH, CDR2 LQKENI. The CDR3 is CASSPGLAAYNEQFF. CDR3 sequence (DNA): TGTGCCAGCTCACCGGGTTTAGCGGCTTACAATGAGCAGTTCTTC.

The chain recombines TRBV18 with TRBJ2-3, with D possibly being TRBD1 (5 bases). CDR1 is KGHSH, CDR2 LQKENI, per germline. The CDR3 runs to 14 residues. V lost 1 base and J 5 bases, leaving 10 bases between the germline ends. As DNA, the CDR3 is TGTGCCAGCTCACCACGGACATCCCGAGATACGCAGTATTTT. Protein sequence: CASSPRTSRDTQYF.

This chain links TRBV25-1 with TRBJ1-1, with 8 bases fitting TRBD1. Germline V CDR1 and CDR2: MGHDK, SYGVNS. With 4 bases clipped from V and 1 base from J, the junction kept 5 bases outside the gene matches. The CDR3 spans 15 residues. Here the CDR3 reads CASSVQGAENTEAFF. The CDR3 coding sequence is TGTGCCAGCAGTGTTCAGGGGGCTGAGAACACTGAAGCTTTCTTT. The whole variable domain, remainder taken from reference TRBV25-1 and TRBJ1-1, is EADIYQTPRYLVIGTGKKITLECSQTMGHDKMYWYQQDPGMELHLIHYSYGVNSTEKGDLSSESTVSRIRTEHFPLTLESARPSHTSQYLCASSVQGAENTEAFFGQGTRLTVV.

CDR3 nucleotides: TGTGCCAGCAGTGGAATAGCGGGAACCGGTATTGATGAGCAGTTCTTC. Its protein is CASSGIAGTGIDEQFF. The chain combines TRBV6-1 with TRBJ2-1; 8 bases map to TRBD2. The V and J ends lost 4 bases and 8 bases, in that order; junction bases with no gene match: 13. This CDR3 has 16 residues. Germline-derived CDR1 and CDR2 are MNHNS and SASEGT.

This clone was counted only a few times. The gene calls are TRBV19 and TRBJ1-1, with TRBD1 matching 8 bases. J gave up 1 base and V 3 bases, and 7 bases lay outside the gene matches. The CDR3 has 16 residues. CDR1 is LNHDA, CDR2 SQIVND, per germline (reference sequence). As DNA, the CDR3 is TGTGCCAGTAGTATTTCTCCAGGGGGCTGGAACACTGAAGCTTTCTTT. This gives the protein CASSISPGGWNTEAFF.